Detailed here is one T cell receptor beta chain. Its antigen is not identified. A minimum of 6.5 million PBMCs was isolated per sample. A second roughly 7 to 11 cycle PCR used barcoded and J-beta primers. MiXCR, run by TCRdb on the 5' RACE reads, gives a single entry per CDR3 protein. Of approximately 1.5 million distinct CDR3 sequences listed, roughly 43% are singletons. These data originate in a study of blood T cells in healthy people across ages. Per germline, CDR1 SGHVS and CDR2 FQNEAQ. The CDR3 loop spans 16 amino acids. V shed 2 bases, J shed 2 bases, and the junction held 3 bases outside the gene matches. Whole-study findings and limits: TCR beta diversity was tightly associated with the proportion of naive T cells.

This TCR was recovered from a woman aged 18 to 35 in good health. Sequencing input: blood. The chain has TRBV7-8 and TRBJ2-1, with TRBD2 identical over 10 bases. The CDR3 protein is CASSLFLAGAYNEQFF. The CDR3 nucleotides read TGTGCCAGCAGCTTATTTCTAGCGGGGGCCTACAATGAGCAGTTCTTC.